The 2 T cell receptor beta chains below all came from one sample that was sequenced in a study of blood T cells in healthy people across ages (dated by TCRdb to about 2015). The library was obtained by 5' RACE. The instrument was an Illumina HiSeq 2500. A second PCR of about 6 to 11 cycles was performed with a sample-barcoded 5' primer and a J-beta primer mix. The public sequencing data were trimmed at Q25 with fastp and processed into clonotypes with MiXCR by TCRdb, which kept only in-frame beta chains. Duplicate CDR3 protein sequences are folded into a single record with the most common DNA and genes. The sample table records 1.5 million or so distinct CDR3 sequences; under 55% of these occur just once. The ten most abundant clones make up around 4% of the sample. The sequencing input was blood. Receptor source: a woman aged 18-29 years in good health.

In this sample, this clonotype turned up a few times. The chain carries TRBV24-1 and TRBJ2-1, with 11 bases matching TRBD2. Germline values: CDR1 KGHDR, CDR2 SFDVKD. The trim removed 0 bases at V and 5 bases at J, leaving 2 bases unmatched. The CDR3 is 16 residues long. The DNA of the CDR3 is TGTGCCACCAGTGATTTGCCTAGCGGGAGGAACAATGAGCAGTTCTTC. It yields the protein CATSDLPSGRNNEQFF.

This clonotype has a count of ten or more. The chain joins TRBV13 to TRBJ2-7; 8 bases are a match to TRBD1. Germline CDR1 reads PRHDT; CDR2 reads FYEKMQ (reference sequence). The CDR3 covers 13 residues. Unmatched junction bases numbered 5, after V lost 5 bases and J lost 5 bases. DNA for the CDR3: TGTGCCAGCAGCCCGGGGACAGGAAACGAGCAGTACTTC. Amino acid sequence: CASSPGTGNEQYF.